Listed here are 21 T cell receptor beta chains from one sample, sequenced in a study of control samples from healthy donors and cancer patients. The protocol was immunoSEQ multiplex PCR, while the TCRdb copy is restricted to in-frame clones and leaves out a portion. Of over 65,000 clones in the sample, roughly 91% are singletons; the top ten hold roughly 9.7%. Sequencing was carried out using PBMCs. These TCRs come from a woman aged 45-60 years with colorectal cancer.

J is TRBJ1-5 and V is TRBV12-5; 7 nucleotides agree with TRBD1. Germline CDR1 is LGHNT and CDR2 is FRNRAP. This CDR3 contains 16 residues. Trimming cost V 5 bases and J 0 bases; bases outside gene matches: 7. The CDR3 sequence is CASGKGTEYSNQPQHF. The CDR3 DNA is TGTGCTAGTGGTAAAGGGACAGAGTATAGCAATCAGCCCCAGCATTTT.

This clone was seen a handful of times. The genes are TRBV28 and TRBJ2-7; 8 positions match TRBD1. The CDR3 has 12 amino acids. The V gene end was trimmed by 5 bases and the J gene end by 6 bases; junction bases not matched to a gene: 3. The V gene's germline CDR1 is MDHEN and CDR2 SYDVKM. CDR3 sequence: CASSGQGSEQYV. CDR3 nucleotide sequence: TGTGCCAGCAGTGGACAGGGCTCCGAGCAGTACGTC.

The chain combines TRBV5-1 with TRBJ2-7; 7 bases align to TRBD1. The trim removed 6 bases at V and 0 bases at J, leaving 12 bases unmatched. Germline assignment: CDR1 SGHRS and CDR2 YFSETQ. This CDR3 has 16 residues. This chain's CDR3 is CASNPPGQKNSYEQYV. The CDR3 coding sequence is TGCGCCAGCAACCCCCCGGGACAGAAGAACTCCTACGAGCAGTACGTC.

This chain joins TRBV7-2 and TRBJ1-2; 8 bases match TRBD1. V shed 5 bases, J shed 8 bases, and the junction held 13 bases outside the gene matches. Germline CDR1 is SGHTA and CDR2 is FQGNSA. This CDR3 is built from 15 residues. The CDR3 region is CASSMNLDRGRGYTF. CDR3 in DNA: TGTGCCAGCAGCATGAATCTCGACAGGGGACGGGGCTACACCTTC. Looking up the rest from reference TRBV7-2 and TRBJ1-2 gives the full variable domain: GAGVSQSPSNKVTEKGKDVELRCDPISGHTALYWYRQSLGQGLEFLIYFQGNSAPDKSGLPSDRFSAERTGGSVSTLTIQRTQQEDSAVYLCASSMNLDRGRGYTFGSGTRLTVV.

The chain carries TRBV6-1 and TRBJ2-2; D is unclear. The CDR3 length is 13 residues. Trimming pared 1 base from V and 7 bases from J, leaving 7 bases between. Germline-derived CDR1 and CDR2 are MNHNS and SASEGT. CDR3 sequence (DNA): TGTGCCAGCAGTGAAGTTGGTTTCGGGGAGCTGTTTTTT. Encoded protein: CASSEVGFGELFF.

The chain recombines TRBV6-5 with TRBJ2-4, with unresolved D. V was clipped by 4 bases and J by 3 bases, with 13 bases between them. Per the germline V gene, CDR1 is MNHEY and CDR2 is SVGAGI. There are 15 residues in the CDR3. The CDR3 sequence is CASSWLLWGKNIQYF. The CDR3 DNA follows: TGTGCCAGCAGTTGGCTCCTTTGGGGCAAAAACATTCAGTACTTC.

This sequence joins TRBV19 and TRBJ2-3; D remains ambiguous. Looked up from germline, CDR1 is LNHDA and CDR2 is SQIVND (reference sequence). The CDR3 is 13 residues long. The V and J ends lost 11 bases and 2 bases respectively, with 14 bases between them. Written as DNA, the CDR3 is TGTGCCTGTCCGGGCCTTTCCACAGATACGCAGTATTTT. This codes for CACPGLSTDTQYF.

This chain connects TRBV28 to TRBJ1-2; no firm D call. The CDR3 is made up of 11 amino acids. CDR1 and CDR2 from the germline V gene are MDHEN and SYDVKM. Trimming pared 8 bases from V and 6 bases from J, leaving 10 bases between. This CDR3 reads CASQLRDGYTF. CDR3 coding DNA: TGTGCCAGCCAATTGAGAGATGGCTACACCTTC.

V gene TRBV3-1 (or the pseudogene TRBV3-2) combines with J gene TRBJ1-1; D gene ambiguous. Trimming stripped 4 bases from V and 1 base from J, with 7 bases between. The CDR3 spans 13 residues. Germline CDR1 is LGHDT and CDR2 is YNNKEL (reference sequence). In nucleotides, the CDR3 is TGTGCCAGCAGCCCTAGGGCGAACACTGAAGCTTTCTTT. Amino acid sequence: CASSPRANTEAFF.

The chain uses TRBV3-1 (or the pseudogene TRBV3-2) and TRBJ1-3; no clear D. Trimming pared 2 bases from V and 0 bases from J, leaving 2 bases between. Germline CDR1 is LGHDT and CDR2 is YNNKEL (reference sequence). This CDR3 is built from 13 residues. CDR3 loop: CASSQNSGNTIYF. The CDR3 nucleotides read TGTGCCAGCAGCCAAAACTCTGGAAACACCATATATTTT.

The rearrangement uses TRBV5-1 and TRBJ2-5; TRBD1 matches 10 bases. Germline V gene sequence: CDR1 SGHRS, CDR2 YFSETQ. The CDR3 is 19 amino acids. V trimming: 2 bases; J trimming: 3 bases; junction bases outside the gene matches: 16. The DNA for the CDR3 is TGCGCCAGCAGCTTATTTTCAAGACGGGACAGGGGAAAGGAAGAGACCCAGTACTTC. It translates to CASSLFSRRDRGKEETQYF.

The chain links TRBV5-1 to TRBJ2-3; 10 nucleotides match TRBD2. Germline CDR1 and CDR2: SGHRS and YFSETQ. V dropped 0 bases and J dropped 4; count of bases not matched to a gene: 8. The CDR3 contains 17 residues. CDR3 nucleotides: TGCGCCAGCAGCTTGGGCCCGGCTAGCGGGGGTTCAGATACGCAGTATTTT. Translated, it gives CASSLGPASGGSDTQYF.

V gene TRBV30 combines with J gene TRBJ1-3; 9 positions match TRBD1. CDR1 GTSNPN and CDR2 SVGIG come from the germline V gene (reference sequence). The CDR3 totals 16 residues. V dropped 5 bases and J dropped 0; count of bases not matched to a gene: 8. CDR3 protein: CAWERGTGPSGNTIYF. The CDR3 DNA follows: TGTGCCTGGGAGAGGGGGACAGGGCCCTCTGGAAACACCATATATTTT.

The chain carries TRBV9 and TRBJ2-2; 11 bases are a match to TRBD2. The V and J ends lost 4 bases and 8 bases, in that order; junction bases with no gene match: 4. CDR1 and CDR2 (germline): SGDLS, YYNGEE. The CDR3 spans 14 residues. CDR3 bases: TGTGCCAGCAGCCTTAGCGGGGGGGCTGGGGAGCTGTTTTTT. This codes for CASSLSGGAGELFF.

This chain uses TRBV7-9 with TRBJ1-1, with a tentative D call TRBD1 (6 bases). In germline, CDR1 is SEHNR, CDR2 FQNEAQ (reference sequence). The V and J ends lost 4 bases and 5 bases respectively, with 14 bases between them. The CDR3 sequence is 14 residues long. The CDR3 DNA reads TGTGCCAGCAGCTCCACAGGGCGCGGGACTGAAGCTTTCTTT. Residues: CASSSTGRGTEAFF.

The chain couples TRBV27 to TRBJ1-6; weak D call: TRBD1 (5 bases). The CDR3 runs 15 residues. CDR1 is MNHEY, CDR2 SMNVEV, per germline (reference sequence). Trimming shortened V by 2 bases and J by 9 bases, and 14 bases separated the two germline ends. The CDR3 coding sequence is TGTGCCAGCAGTTTACTCGGGGCAGGGTCTTCACCCCTCCACTTT. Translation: CASSLLGAGSSPLHF.

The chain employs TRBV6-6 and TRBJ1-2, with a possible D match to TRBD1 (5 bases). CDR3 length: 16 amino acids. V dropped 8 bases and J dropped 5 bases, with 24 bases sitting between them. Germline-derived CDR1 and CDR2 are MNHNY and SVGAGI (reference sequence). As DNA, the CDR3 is TGTGCCAGCGGAAAAGACGCGGGGGTTACGACGTATGGCTACACCTTC. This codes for CASGKDAGVTTYGYTF.

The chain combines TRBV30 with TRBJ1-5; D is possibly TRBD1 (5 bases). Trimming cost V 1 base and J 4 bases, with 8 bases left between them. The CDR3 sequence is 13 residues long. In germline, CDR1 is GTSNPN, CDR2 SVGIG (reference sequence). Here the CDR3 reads CAWSGGGNQPQHF. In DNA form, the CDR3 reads TGTGCCTGGAGTGGGGGGGGAAATCAGCCCCAGCATTTT.

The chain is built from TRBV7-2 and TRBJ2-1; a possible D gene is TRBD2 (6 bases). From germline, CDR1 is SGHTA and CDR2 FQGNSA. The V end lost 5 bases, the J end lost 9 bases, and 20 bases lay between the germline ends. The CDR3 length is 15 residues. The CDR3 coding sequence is TGTGCCAGCAGCCCACGGTTGGCGGGGCCGGGTGAGCAGTTCTTC. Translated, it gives CASSPRLAGPGEQFF.

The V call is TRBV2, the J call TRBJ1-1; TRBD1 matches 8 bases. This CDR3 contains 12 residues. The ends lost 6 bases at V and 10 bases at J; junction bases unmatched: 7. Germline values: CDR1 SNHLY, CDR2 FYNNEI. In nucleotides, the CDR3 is TGTGCCAGCAGGGGAGACAGGGGTATAGCTTTCTTT. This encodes CASRGDRGIAFF.

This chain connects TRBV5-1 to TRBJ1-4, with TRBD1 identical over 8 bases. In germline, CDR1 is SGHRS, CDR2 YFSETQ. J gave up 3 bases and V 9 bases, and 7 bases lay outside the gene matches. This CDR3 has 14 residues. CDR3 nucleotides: TGCGCCACCTCGCAGGGGGCTGCTAATGAAAAACTGTTTTTT. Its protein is CATSQGAANEKLFF.